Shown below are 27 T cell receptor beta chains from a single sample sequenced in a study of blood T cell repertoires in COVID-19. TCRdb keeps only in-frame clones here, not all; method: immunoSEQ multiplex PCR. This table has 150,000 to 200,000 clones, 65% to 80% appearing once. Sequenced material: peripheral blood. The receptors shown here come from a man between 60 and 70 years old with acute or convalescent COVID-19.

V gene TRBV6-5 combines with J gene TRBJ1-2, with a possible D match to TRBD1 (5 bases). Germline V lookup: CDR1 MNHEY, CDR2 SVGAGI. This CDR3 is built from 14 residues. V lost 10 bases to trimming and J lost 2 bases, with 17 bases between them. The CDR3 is CAIAYGGGNYGYTF. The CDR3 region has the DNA TGTGCCATCGCCTATGGGGGGGGGAACTATGGCTACACCTTC.

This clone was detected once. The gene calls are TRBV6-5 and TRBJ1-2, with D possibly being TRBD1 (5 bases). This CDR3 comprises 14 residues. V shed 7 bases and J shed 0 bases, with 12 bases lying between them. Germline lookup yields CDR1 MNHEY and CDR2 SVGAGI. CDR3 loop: CASKGHPANYGYTF. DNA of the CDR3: TGTGCCAGCAAAGGACATCCGGCTAACTATGGCTACACCTTC.

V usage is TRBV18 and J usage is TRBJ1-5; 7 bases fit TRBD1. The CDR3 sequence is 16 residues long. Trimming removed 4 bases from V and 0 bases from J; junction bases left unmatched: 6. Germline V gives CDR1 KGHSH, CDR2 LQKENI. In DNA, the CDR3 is TGTGCCAGCTCACAGGCAGGGGGTAGTAGCAATCAGCCCCAGCATTTT. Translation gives CASSQAGGSSNQPQHF.

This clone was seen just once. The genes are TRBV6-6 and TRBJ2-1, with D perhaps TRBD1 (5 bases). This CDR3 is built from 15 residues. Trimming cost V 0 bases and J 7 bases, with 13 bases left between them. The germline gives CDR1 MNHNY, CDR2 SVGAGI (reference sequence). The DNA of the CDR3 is TGTGCCAGCAGTTACTCTGACCCAGGGTATAATGAGCAGTTCTTC. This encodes CASSYSDPGYNEQFF.

The CDR3 sequence: CASRLGRGEAFF. The CDR3 DNA is TGTGCCAGCAGGCTCGGACGGGGAGAAGCTTTCTTT. The J gene is TRBJ1-1, the V gene TRBV25-1; no reliable D call. The V end was cut by 6 bases, the J end by 8 bases, with 13 bases between. The V gene's germline CDR1 is MGHDK and CDR2 SYGVNS. CDR3 size: 12 residues.

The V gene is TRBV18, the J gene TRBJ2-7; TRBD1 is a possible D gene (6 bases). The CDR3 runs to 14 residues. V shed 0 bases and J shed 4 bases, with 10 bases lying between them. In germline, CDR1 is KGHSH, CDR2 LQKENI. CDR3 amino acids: CASSPPQGPYEQYF. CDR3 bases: TGTGCCAGCTCACCACCTCAGGGGCCATACGAGCAGTACTTC.

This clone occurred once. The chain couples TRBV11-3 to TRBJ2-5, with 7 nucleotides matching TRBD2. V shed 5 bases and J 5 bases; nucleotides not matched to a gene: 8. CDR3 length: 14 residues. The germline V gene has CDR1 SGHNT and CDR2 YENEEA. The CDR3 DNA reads TGTGCCAGCAGCCCCGGGACTACCGGGGAGACCCAGTACTTC. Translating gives CASSPGTTGETQYF.

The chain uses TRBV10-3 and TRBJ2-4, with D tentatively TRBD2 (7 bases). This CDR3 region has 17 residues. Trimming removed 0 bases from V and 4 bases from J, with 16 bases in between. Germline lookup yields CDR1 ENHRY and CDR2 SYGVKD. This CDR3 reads CAISESILAGAKNIQYF. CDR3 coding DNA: TGTGCCATCAGTGAGTCTATTCTCGCGGGGGCTAAAAACATTCAGTACTTC.

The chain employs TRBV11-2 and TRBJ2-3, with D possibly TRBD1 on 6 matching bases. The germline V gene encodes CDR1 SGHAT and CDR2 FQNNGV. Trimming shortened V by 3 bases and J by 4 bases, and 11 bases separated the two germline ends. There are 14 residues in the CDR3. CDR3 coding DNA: TGTGCCAGCAGCTTCGGACAGCTTTCAGATACGCAGTATTTT. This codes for CASSFGQLSDTQYF.

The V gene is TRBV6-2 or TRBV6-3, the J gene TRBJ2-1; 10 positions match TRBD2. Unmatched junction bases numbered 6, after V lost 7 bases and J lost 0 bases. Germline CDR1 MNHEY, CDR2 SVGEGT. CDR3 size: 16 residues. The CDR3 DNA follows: TGTGCCAGCAACCCAACTAGCGGGGTCTCCTACAATGAGCAGTTCTTC. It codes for CASNPTSGVSYNEQFF.

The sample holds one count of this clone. CDR3 sequence (DNA): TGTGCCAGTAGTATAGTGCTAGCGGTCAACAATGAGCAGTTCTTC. This codes for CASSIVLAVNNEQFF. This chain links TRBV19 with TRBJ2-1, with 7 bases matching TRBD2. Germline V CDR1 and CDR2: LNHDA, SQIVND (reference sequence). The CDR3 spans 15 residues. The V segment lost 1 base and the J segment 5 bases; nucleotides outside the gene matches: 5.

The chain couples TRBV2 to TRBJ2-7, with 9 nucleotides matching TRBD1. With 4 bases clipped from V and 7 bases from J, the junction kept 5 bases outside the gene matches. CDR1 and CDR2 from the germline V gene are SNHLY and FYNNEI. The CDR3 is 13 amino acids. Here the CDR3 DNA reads TGTGCCAGCAGTGGACAGGGGGGGAGGGAGCAGTACTTC. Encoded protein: CASSGQGGREQYF. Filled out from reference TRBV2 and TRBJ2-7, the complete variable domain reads EPEVTQTPSHQVTQMGQEVILRCVPISNHLYFYWYRQILGQKVEFLVSFYNNEISEKSEIFDDQFSVERPDGSNFTLKIRSTKLEDSAMYFCASSGQGGREQYFGPGTRLTVT.

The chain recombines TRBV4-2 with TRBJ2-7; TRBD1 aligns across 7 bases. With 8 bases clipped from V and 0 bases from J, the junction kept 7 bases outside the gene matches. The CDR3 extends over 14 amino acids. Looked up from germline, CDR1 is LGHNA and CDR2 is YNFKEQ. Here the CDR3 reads CASGRDSGSYEQYF. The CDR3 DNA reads TGTGCCAGCGGCCGGGACAGTGGCTCCTACGAGCAGTACTTC.

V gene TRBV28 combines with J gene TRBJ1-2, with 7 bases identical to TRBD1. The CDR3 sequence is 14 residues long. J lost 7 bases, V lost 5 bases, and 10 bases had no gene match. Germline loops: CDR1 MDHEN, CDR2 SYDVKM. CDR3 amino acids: CASSAVRGRFGYTF. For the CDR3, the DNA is TGTGCCAGCAGTGCGGTCAGGGGGAGGTTTGGCTACACCTTC.

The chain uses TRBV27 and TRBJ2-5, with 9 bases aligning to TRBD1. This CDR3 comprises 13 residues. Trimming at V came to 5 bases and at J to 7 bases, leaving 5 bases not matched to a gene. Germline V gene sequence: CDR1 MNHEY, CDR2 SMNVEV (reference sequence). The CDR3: CASSLQGALTQYF. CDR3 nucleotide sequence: TGTGCCAGCAGTCTACAGGGGGCTCTGACCCAGTACTTC.

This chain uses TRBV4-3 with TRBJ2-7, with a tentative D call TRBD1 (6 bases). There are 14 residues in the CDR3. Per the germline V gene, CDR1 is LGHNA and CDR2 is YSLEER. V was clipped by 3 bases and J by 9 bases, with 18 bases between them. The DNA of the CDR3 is TGCGCCAGCAGCCACGGTTCCACAGGGTCCGTGCAGTACTTC. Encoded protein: CASSHGSTGSVQYF.

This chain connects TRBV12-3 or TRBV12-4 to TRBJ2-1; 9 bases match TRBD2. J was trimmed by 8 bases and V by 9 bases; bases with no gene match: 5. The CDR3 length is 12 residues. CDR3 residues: CASSAGGDEQFF. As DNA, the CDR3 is TGTGCCAGTTCAGCGGGGGGTGATGAGCAGTTCTTC.

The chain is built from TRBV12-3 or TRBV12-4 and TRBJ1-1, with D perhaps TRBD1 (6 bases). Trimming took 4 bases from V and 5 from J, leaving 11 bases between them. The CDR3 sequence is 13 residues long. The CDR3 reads CASSWTAKTEAFF. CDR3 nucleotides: TGTGCCAGCAGTTGGACAGCTAAGACTGAAGCTTTCTTT.

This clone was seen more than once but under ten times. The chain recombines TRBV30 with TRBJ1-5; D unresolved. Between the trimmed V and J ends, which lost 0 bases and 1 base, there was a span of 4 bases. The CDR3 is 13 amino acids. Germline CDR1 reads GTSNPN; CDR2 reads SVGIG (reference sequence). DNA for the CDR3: TGTGCCTGGAGTGTACAGAGCAATCAGCCCCAGCATTTT. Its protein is CAWSVQSNQPQHF.

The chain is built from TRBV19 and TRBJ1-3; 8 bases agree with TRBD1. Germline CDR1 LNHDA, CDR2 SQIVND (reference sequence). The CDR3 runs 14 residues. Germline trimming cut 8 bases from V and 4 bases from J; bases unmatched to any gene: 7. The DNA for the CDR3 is TGTGCCAGTCGCGACAGGGGAGGAGGAAACACCATATATTTT. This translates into CASRDRGGGNTIYF.

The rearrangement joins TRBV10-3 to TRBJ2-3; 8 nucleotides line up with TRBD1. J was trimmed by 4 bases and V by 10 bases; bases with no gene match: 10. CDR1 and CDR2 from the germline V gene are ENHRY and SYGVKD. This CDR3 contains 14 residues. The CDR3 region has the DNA TGTGCCACATTAACAGGGGGAGGCCCAGATACGCAGTATTTT. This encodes CATLTGGGPDTQYF.

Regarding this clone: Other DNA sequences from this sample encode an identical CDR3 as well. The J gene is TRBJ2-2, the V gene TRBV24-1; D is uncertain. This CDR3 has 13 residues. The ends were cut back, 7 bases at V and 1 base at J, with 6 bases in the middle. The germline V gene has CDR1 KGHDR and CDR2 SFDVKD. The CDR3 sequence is CATRSGNTGELFF. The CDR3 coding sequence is TGTGCCACCAGATCCGGGAACACCGGGGAGCTGTTTTTT.

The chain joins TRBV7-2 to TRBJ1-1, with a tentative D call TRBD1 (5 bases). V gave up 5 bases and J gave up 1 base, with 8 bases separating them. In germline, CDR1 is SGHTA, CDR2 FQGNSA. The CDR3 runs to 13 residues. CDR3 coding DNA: TGTGCCAGCAGCCCGCAGGGGAACACTGAAGCTTTCTTT. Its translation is CASSPQGNTEAFF.

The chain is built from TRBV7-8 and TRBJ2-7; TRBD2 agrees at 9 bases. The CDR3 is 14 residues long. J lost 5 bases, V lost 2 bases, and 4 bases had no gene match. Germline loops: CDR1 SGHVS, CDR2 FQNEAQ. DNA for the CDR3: TGTGCCAGCAGCTTAAGGCTAGCGGGGCACGAGCAGTACTTC. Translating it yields CASSLRLAGHEQYF.

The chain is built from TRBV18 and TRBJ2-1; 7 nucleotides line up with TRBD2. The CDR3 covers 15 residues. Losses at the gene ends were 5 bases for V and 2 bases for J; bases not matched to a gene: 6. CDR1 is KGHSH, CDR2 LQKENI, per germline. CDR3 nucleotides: TGTGCCAGCTCAGCCGGGACTAAGACCTACAATGAGCAGTTCTTC. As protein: CASSAGTKTYNEQFF.

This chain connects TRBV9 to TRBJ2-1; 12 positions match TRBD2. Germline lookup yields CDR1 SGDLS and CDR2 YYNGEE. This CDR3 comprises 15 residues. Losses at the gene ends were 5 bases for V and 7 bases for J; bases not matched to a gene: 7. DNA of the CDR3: TGTGCCAGCAGTTCTAGCGGGGGGGCAGGGAATGAGCAGTTCTTC. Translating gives CASSSSGGAGNEQFF.

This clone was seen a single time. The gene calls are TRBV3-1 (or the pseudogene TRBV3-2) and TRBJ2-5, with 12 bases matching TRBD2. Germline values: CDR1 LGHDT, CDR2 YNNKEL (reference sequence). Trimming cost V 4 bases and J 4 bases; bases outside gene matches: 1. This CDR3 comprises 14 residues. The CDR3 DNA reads TGTGCCAGCAGCCCTAGCGGGGGGGGAGAGACCCAGTACTTC. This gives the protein CASSPSGGGETQYF.